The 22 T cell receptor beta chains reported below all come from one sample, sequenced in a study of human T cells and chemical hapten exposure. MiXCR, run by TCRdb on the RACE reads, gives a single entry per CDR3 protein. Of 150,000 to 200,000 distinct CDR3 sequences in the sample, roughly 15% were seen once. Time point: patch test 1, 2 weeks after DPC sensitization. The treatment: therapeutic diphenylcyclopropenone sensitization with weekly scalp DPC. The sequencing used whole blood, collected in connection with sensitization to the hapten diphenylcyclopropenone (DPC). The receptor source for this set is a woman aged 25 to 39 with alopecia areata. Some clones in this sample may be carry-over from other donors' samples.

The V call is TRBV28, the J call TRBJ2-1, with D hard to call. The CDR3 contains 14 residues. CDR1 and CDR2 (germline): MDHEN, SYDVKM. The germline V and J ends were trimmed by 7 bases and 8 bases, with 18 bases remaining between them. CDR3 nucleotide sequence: TGTGCCAGCATACAGTCTCTCGGTGGGCATGAGCAGTTCTTC. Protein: CASIQSLGGHEQFF.

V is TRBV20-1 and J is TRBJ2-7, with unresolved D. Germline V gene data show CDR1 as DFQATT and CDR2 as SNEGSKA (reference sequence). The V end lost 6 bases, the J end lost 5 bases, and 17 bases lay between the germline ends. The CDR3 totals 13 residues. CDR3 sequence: CSAQGRGGDEQYF. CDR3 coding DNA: TGCAGTGCCCAAGGAAGAGGCGGCGACGAGCAGTACTTC.

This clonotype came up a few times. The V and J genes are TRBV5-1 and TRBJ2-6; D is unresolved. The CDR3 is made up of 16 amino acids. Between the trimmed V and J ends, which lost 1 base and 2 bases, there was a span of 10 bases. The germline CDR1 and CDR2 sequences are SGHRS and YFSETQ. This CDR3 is CASSLLSPPGANVLTF. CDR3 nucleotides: TGCGCCAGCAGCTTGTTATCCCCCCCTGGGGCCAACGTCCTGACTTTC.

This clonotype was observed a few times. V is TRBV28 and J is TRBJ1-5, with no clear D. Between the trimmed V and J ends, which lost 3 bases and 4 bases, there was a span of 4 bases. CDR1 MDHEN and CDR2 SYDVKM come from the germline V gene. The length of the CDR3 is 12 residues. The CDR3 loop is CASSFFNQPQHF. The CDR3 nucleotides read TGTGCCAGCAGTTTTTTTAATCAGCCCCAGCATTTT.

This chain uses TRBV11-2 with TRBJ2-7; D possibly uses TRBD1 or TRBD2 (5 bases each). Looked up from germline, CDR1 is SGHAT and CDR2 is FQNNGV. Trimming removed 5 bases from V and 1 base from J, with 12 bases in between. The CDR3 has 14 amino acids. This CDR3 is CASSVNWGSYEQYF. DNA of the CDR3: TGTGCCAGCAGCGTAAACTGGGGGTCCTACGAGCAGTACTTC.

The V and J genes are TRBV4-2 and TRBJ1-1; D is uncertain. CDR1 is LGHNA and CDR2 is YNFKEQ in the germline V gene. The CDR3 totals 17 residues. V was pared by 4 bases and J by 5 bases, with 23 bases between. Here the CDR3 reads CASSPLGPQTRATEAFF. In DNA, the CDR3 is TGTGCCAGCAGCCCCCTAGGTCCCCAGACACGGGCTACTGAAGCTTTCTTT.

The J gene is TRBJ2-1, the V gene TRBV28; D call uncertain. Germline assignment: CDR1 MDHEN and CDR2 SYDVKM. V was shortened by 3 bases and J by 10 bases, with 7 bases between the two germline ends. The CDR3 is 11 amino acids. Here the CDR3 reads CASSLTREQFF. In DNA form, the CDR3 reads TGTGCCAGCAGTTTGACGCGAGAGCAGTTCTTC.

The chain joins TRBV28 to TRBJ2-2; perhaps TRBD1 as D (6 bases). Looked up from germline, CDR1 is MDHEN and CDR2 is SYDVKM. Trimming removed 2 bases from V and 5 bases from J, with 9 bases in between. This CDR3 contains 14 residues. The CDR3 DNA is TGTGCCAGCAGTTTAAACAGGGCAACCGGGGAGCTGTTTTTT. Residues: CASSLNRATGELFF.

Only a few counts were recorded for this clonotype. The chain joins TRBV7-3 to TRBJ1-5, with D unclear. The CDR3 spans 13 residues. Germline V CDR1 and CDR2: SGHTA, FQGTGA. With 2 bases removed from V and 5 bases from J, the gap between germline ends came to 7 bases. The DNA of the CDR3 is TGTGCCAGCAGCTTAGCCGCTCATCAGCCCCAGCATTTT. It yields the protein CASSLAAHQPQHF.

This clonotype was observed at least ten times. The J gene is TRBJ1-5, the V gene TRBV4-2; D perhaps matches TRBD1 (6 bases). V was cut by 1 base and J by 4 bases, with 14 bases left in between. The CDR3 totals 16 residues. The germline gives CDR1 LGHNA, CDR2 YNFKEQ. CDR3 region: CASSQGVRTENQPQHF. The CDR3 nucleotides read TGTGCCAGCAGCCAAGGCGTTCGGACAGAAAATCAGCCCCAGCATTTT.

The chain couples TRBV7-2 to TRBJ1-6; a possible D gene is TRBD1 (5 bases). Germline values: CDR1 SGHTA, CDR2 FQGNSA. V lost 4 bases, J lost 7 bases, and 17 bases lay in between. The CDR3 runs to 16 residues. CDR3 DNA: TGTGCCAGCAGCTCCCTTGGTGGACAAGGGAATTCACCCCTCCACTTT. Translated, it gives CASSSLGGQGNSPLHF.

The chain's CDR3 is CASSYIGVQFF. In DNA form, the CDR3 reads TGTGCCAGCAGTTACATAGGCGTGCAGTTCTTC. This chain connects TRBV6-2 or TRBV6-3 to TRBJ2-1; D unresolved. The CDR3 totals 11 residues. The germline V gene encodes CDR1 MNHEY and CDR2 SVGEGT. V lost 2 bases and J lost 12, with 8 bases in between.

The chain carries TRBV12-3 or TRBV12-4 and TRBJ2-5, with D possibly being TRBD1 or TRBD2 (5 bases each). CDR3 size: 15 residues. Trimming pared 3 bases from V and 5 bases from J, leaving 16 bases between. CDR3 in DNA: TGTGCCAGCAGTTTTTGGGGGAGCGGCTTTGAGACCCAGTACTTC. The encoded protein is CASSFWGSGFETQYF.

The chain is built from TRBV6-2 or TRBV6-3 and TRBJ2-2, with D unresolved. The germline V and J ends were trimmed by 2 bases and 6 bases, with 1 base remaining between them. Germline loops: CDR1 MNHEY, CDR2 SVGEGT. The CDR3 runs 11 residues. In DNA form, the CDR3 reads TGTGCCAGCAGTTACCCCGGGGAGCTGTTTTTT. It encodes CASSYPGELFF.

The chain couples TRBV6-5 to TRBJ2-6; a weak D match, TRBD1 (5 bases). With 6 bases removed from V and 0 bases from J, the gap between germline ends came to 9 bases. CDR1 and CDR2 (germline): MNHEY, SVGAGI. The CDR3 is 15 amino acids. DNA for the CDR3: TGTGCCAGCAGAGGGGTGAGCTCTGGGGCCAACGTCCTGACTTTC. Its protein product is CASRGVSSGANVLTF.

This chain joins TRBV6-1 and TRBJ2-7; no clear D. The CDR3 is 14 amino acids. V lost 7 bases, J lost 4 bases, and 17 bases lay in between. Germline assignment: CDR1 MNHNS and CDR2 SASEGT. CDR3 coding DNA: TGTGCCAGCAACCAACCATACCCCGCTTACGAGCAGTACTTC. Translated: CASNQPYPAYEQYF.

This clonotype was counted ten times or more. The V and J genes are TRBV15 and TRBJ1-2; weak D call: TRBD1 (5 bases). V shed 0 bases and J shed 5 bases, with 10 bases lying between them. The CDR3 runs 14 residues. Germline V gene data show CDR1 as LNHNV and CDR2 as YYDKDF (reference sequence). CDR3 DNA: TGTGCCACCAGCAGAGATATGGGACCTTATGGCTACACCTTC. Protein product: CATSRDMGPYGYTF. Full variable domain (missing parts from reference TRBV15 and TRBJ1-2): DAMVIQNPRYQVTQFGKPVTLSCSQTLNHNVMYWYQQKSSQAPKLLFHYYDKDFNNEADTPDNFQSRRPNTSFCFLDIRSPGLGDTAMYLCATSRDMGPYGYTFGSGTRLTVV.

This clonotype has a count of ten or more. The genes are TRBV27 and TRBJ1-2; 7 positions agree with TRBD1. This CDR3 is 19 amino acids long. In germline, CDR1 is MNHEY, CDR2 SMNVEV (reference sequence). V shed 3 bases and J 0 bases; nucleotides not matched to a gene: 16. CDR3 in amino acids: CASSFRRMTGLTSNYGYTF. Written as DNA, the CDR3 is TGTGCCAGCAGTTTTCGACGGATGACAGGGCTTACATCTAACTATGGCTACACCTTC.

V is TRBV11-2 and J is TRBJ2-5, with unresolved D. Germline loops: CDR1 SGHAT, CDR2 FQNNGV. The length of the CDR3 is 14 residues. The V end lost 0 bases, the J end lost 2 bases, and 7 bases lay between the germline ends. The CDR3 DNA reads TGTGCCAGCAGCTTAGAACCTAGGCAAGAGACCCAGTACTTC. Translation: CASSLEPRQETQYF.

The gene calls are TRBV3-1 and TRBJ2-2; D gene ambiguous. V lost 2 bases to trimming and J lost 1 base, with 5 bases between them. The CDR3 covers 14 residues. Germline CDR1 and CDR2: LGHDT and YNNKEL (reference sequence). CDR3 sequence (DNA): TGTGCCAGCAGCCAACTGATGAACACCGGGGAGCTGTTTTTT. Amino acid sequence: CASSQLMNTGELFF. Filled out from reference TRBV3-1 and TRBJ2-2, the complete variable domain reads DTAVSQTPKYLVTQMGNDKSIKCEQNLGHDTMYWYKQDSKKFLKIMFSYNNKELIINETVPNRFSPKSPDKAHLNLHINSLELGDSAVYFCASSQLMNTGELFFGEGSRLTVL.

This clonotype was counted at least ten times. CDR3 in amino acids: CASSDSRDTGELFF. CDR3 bases: TGTGCCAGCAGTGACTCCCGGGACACCGGGGAGCTGTTTTTT. The genes are TRBV6-4 and TRBJ2-2, with no clear D. V was pared by 0 bases and J by 3 bases, with 5 bases between. CDR1 MRHNA and CDR2 SNTAGT come from the germline V gene. This CDR3 has 14 amino acids.

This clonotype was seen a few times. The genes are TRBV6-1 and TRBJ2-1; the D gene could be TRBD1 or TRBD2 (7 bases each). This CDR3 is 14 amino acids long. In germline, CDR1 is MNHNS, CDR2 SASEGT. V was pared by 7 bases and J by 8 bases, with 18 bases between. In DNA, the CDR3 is TGTGCCAGCAAGTCCGCAGGGGGGGAACATGAGCAGTTCTTC. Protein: CASKSAGGEHEQFF.